These 2 T cell receptor beta chains came from one sample sequenced in a study of blood T cell repertoires in COVID-19. Sequencing was performed with immunoSEQ multiplex PCR; in TCRdb, only in-frame clones are kept and a portion is missing. The top ten clones hold more than 3% of a sample with 150,000 to 190,000 clones, under 85% of them seen once. Sequenced sample: peripheral blood. These receptors originate from a woman aged 80 or over with acute or convalescent COVID-19.

The J gene is TRBJ1-6, the V gene TRBV7-2; 8 bases match TRBD1. The CDR3 is made up of 19 amino acids. Germline values: CDR1 SGHTA, CDR2 FQGNSA. V gave up 1 base and J gave up 7 bases; unmatched junction bases: 15. CDR3 in DNA: TGTGCCAGCAGCTTAGAGGCTTGGAATAGCGACAGGGGAAATTCACCCCTCCACTTT. It yields the protein CASSLEAWNSDRGNSPLHF.

The gene calls are TRBV2 and TRBJ1-1; tentatively, D is TRBD1 (5 bases). CDR3 length: 13 residues. V was shortened by 4 bases and J by 5 bases, with 11 bases between the two germline ends. Per the germline V gene, CDR1 is SNHLY and CDR2 is FYNNEI. The CDR3 sequence is CASSGRVGTEAFF. The DNA for the CDR3 is TGTGCCAGCAGTGGCAGGGTTGGTACTGAAGCTTTCTTT.